This T cell receptor (beta chain) appears in the sequencing data of a study of cytomegalovirus exposure and HLA in healthy donors. Points from the study as a whole: Common viral pathogens seemed, in a later analysis, to connect with several of the most significant clusters. The listing of fewer than 200 TCR beta chains classed them as cytomegalovirus-associated. From TCR beta sequences, most subjects' HLA-A and HLA-B alleles were reportedly predicted accurately.

V lost 2 bases and J lost 3, with 11 bases in between. Germline CDR1 and CDR2: MGHRA and YSYEKL. The CDR3 is 14 residues long. PCR was performed using 60 Vbeta and 13 Jbeta primers. Profiled with immunoSEQ multiplex PCR; TCRdb holds only in-frame clones, not every one. The ten most abundant clones cover 0.74% of a sample with 200,000 or so clones. Details on this clone: Its antigen is still unknown.

The chain couples TRBV4-1 to TRBJ2-7; D is possibly TRBD2 (6 bases). The sample consisted of PBMCs. The receptor's source is a boy aged 5-17 years in good health and CMV-seronegative. CDR3 protein: CASSQLGGSYEQYF. In DNA, the CDR3 is TGCGCCAGCAGCCAACTCGGGGGAAGCTACGAGCAGTACTTC.